The sample holds a few counts of the clone carrying this TCR beta chain. This specimen belongs to a study of early T cells in non-severe SARS-CoV-2 infection. TCRdb itself ran the 5' RACE reads through MiXCR, one entry per CDR3 protein. Here the sample spans about 110,000 distinct CDR3 sequences, around an eighth being singletons. Germline V CDR1 and CDR2: ENHRY, SYGVKD. CDR3 length: 13 amino acids. V was cut by 10 bases and J by 3 bases, with 14 bases left in between. V is TRBV10-3 and J is TRBJ2-3; D remains ambiguous. The receptor's source is an adult who was a healthcare worker with PCR-confirmed SARS-CoV-2 infection or an uninfected control (not recorded which). Sequencing was performed on whole blood. The CDR3 DNA sequence: TGTGCCAGCACTTCTTCTCCAACAGATACGCAGTATTTT. Translating gives CASTSSPTDTQYF.